These 2 T cell receptor beta chains were sequenced from one sample in a study of T cell repertoires in cytomegalovirus infection. MiXCR, applied by TCRdb to the reads, yields one record per CDR3 protein. The data contain more than 250,000 distinct CDR3 sequences, 20% to 25% of them singletons. Their antigens are not known. The sample consisted of cultured PBMCs, taken from culture after CMV antigen stimulation. The receptors derive from a human donor in good health (CMV status not recorded). Some clones in this sample may be carry-over from other donors' samples.

This chain joins TRBV4-1 and TRBJ2-2; perhaps TRBD1 as D (5 bases). Germline-derived CDR1 and CDR2 are MGHRA and YSYEKL. This CDR3 has 18 amino acids. Trimming removed 1 base from V and 5 bases from J, with 20 bases in between. The CDR3 sequence is CASSQALRSRVGTGELFF. CDR3 in DNA: TGCGCCAGCAGCCAAGCTCTTAGATCCAGGGTGGGGACCGGGGAGCTGTTTTTT.

This clonotype appeared many times. J is TRBJ1-3 and V is TRBV7-2; maybe TRBD1 (5 bases). This CDR3 is 15 amino acids long. The V gene's germline CDR1 is SGHTA and CDR2 FQGNSA. V gave up 6 bases and J gave up 0 bases, with 12 bases separating them. The CDR3 sequence is CASSRGPPSGNTIYF. The CDR3 bases are TGTGCCAGCAGTAGGGGTCCCCCCTCTGGAAACACCATATATTTT.